This T cell receptor (beta chain) was profiled in a study of blood T cell repertoires in COVID-19. Overall study context: Both acute and convalescent COVID-19 samples were obtained from the United States, Italy and Spain.

Assay: immunoSEQ multiplex PCR; the TCRdb copy retains only in-frame clones and omits some. There are some 340,000 clones in the sample; more than 85% occur only once, and 3.9% lies in the top ten. Those who participated ranged in age from roughly 18 to 100 years and resided in about two dozen US areas. The CDR3 is 14 residues long. V gave up 5 bases and J gave up 1 base, with 11 bases separating them. Germline V lookup: CDR1 MDHEN, CDR2 SYDVKM. This sequence joins TRBV28 and TRBJ2-5, with D perhaps TRBD2 (6 bases). The sample comprised PBMCs or T cells enriched from blood (not recorded which). The clonotype comes from a woman in her twenties or thirties who had been exposed to COVID-19. The chain's CDR3 is CASSTRDFQETQYF. The CDR3 region has the DNA TGTGCCAGCAGTACCAGGGACTTCCAAGAGACCCAGTACTTC. Full variable domain (missing parts from reference TRBV28 and TRBJ2-5): DVKVTQSSRYLVKRTGEKVFLECVQDMDHENMFWYRQDPGLGLRLIYFSYDVKMKEKGDIPEGYSVSREKKERFSLILESASTNQTSMYLCASSTRDFQETQYFGPGTRLLVL.